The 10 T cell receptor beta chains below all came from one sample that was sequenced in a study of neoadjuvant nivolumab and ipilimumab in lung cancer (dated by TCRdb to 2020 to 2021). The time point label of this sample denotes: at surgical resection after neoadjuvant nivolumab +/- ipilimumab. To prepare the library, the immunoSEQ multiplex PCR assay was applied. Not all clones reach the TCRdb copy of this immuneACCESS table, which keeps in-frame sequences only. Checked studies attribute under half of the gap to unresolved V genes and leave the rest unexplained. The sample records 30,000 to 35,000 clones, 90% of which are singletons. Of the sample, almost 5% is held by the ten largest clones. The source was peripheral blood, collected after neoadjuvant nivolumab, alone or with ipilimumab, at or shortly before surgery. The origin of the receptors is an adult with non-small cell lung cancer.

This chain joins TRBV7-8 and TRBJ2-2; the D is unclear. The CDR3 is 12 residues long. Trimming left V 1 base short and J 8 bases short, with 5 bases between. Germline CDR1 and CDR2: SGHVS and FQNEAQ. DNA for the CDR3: TGTGCCAGCAGCTTAGTCTCTGGGGAGCTGTTTTTT. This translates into CASSLVSGELFF.

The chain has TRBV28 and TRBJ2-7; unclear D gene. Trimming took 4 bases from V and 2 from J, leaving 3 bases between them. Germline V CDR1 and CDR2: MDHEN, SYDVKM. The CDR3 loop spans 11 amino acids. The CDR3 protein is CASSSAYEQYF. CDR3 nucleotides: TGTGCCAGCAGTTCGGCCTACGAGCAGTACTTC.

DNA for the CDR3: TGTGCCAGCAGTGAATTTGAGACAGGGGTTCGGCAGTACTTC. This codes for CASSEFETGVRQYF. The chain carries TRBV6-1 and TRBJ2-7; 8 positions match TRBD1. This CDR3 has 14 amino acids. Germline V gene data show CDR1 as MNHNS and CDR2 as SASEGT. V lost 2 bases to trimming and J lost 9 bases; unmatched junction nucleotides: 9.

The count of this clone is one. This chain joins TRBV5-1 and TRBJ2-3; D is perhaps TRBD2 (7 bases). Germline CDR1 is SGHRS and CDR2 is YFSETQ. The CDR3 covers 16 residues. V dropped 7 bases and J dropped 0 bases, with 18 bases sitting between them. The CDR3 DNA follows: TGCGCCAGCGGTCTACAGGGAGGGTTAAGCACAGATACGCAGTATTTT. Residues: CASGLQGGLSTDTQYF.

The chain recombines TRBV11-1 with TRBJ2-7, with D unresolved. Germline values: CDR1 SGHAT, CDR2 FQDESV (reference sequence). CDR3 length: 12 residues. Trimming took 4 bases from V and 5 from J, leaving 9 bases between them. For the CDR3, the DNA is TGTGCCAGCAGCTCCAATGAGGACGAGCAGTACTTC. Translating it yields CASSSNEDEQYF. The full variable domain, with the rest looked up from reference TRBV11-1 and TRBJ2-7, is EAEVAQSPRYKITEKSQAVAFWCDPISGHATLYWYRQILGQGPELLVQFQDESVVDDSQLPKDRFSAERLKGVDSTLKIQPAELGDSAMYLCASSSNEDEQYFGPGTRLTVT.

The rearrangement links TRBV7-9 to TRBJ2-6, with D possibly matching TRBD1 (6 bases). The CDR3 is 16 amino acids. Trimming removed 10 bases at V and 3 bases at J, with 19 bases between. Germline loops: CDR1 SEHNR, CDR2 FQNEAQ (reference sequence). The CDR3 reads CATKTKQGFGANVLTF. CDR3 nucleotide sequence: TGTGCCACCAAAACGAAACAGGGTTTTGGGGCCAACGTCCTGACTTTC.

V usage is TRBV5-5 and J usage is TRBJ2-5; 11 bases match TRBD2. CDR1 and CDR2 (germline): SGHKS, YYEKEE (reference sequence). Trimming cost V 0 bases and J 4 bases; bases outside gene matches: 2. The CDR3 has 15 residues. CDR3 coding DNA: TGTGCCAGCAGCTTGGTGCTAGCGGGAGGAGAGACCCAGTACTTC. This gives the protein CASSLVLAGGETQYF.

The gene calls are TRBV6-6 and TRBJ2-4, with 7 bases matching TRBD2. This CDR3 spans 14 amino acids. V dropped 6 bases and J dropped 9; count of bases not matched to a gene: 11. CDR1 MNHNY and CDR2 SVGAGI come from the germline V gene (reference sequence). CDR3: CASSFGGSEGIQYF. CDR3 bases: TGTGCCAGCAGCTTCGGGGGGTCGGAAGGCATTCAGTACTTC.

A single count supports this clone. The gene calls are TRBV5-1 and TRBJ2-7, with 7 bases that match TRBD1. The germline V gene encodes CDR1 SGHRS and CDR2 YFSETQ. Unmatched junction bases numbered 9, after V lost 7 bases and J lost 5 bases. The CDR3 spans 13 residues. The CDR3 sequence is CASREGAEDEQYF. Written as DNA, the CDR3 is TGCGCCAGCCGTGAGGGGGCAGAGGACGAGCAGTACTTC.

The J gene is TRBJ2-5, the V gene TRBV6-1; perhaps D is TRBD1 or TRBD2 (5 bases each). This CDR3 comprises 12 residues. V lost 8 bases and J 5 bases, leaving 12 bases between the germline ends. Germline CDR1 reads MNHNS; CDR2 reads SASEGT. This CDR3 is CASRDVAETQYF. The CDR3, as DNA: TGTGCCAGCCGGGACGTTGCTGAGACCCAGTACTTC.